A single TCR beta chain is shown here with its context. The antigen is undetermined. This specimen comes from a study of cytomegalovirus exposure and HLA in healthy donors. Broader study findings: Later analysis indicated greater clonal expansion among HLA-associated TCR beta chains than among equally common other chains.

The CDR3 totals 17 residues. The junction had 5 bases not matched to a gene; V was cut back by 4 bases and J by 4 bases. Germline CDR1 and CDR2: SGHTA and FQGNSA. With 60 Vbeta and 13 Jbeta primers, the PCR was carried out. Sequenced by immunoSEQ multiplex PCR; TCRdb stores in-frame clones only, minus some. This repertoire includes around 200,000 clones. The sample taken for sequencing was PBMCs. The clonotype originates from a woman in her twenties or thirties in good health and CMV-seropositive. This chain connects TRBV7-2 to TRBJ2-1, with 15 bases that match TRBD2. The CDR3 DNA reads TGTGCCAGCAGCTCCCGGACTAGCGGGAGGGCATACAATGAGCAGTTCTTC. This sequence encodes CASSSRTSGRAYNEQFF.